This T cell receptor beta chain was sequenced during a study of T cell responses to AZD1222 COVID-19 vaccine. About the research overall: Investigators merged groups given second doses at roughly 4 or roughly 12 weeks.

This clone was counted a few times. The antigen remains undetermined. After removal of 4 bases from V and 3 bases from J, the junction contained 14 bases not matched to a gene. The CDR3 runs to 17 residues. Germline CDR1 and CDR2: MGHDK and SYGVNS. The study, taken as a whole, reports: Reports say nearly half of spike-specific TCRs go after unmutated variant regions. Vaccine-related CD4 TCRs covered spike, predominating at 160-218 and 743-854.

Measured with immunoSEQ multiplex PCR; TCRdb has only the in-frame clones, and not every one. The data contain over 150,000 clones, 75% to 95% of them singletons. V and J are TRBV25-1 and TRBJ1-1, with 7 bases identical to TRBD1. Sequencing was performed on peripheral blood, taken on day 0 of AZD1222 vaccination. The clonotype was recovered from an adult in good health. In DNA form, the CDR3 reads TGTGCCAGCAGTGGGGAGACAGGGAGGGGGTACTACACTGAAGCTTTCTTT. Protein sequence: CASSGETGRGYYTEAFF.